This T cell receptor (beta chain) was captured in a study of shared clonotypes between healthy human individuals. Study results and limitations: The study found lower generation probabilities in non-shared clonotypes than in those shared by all four donors.

Samples underwent the assay at deep level. Approximately 30,000 T cell genomes (approximately 0.2 ug DNA) went into each sorted-subset replicate. TCRdb's table, derived via immunoSEQ multiplex PCR, lists solely in-frame clones and lacks some. This repertoire shows 2,500,000 or so clones, roughly 90% found once; its top ten account for about 0.36%. Concerning this clone: As yet, its antigen is unknown.

This TCR was sampled from a man between 18 and 29 years old in good health. Some clones in this sample may be carry-over from other donors' samples. The specimen was naive CD4+ T cells from PBMCs. Subset reported: CD45RA+ positively selected.

Here the CDR3 reads CASSKTSESSYEQYF. The CDR3 DNA follows: TGTGCCAGCAGTAAGACTAGCGAGTCCTCCTACGAGCAGTACTTC. The rearrangement links TRBV6-5 to TRBJ2-7; 8 bases line up with TRBD2. The CDR3 contains 15 residues. CDR1 is MNHEY and CDR2 is SVGAGI in the germline V gene. J lost 0 bases, V lost 5 bases, and 6 bases had no gene match.